This TCR beta chain was identified in a study of early T cells in non-severe SARS-CoV-2 infection. As for the study in general: Whole-blood bulk RNA, unsorted, was sequenced, and chains were unpaired. Findings and caveats of the study: CD4 and private specificities were missed by VDJdb matching, which favored anti-spike CD8 responses.

The library protocol tagged individual cDNA molecules with unique molecular identifiers. TCRdb reprocessed the 5' RACE reads via MiXCR and lists one record per CDR3 protein. The table shows more than 70,000 distinct CDR3 sequences, with over 9% occurring only once. There are 16 residues in the CDR3. With 2 bases removed from V and 5 bases from J, the gap between germline ends came to 16 bases. A word on this clonotype: Antigen specificity is unknown.

This sequence originates from an adult who was a healthcare worker with PCR-confirmed SARS-CoV-2 infection or an uninfected control (not recorded which). The sequenced sample consisted of whole blood. This rearrangement joins TRBV12-3 or TRBV12-4 to TRBJ1-5; possibly TRBD1 for D (6 bases). The DNA for the CDR3 is TGTGCCAGCAGTTTAAGGCCAGGGGATTACTATCAGCCCCAGCATTTT. Translated: CASSLRPGDYYQPQHF.